Presented here are 32 T cell receptor beta chains from one specimen sequenced in a study of monozygotic twins with inflammatory bowel disease. TCRdb reprocessed the 5' RACE reads; each CDR3 protein has one entry and no DNA is given. There are some 99,000 distinct CDR3 sequences in the sample, with around 12% held by the top ten. Sequencing was done on a sample of blood. Receptor source: a human donor with ulcerative colitis or Crohn's disease, or a healthy co-twin of an affected twin (not recorded which).

CDR3 sequence: CASSLPSVGGMRRTEAFF. This chain links TRBV12-3 or TRBV12-4 with TRBJ1-1. The CDR3 loop spans 18 amino acids.

CDR3 sequence reads: CASSRTRSFGTQYF. The rearrangement links TRBV4-1 to TRBJ2-5; as DNA is missing, the TRBD2 call by TCRdb cannot be tested. The germline CDR1 and CDR2 sequences are MGHRA and YSYEKL. CDR3 length: 14 residues.

The gene calls are TRBV18 and TRBJ2-7; TCRdb picks TRBD1, but there is no DNA to check that call. Germline CDR1 KGHSH, CDR2 LQKENI. This CDR3 comprises 14 residues. CDR3: CASSPVGQGYEQYF.

The gene calls are TRBV7-2 and TRBJ2-2; TCRdb's D call of TRBD2 is untestable without DNA. This CDR3 region has 16 residues. Germline CDR1 is SGHTA and CDR2 is FQGNSA. The CDR3 protein is CASSLLQAHQSGELFF. Full variable domain (rest looked up from reference TRBV7-2 and TRBJ2-2): GAGVSQSPSNKVTEKGKDVELRCDPISGHTALYWYRQSLGQGLEFLIYFQGNSAPDKSGLPSDRFSAERTGGSVSTLTIQRTQQEDSAVYLCASSLLQAHQSGELFFGEGSRLTVL.

The chain has TRBV7-3 and TRBJ2-6; the TCRdb call, TRBD1, lacks DNA for checking. The CDR3 consists of 15 residues. Germline CDR1 and CDR2: SGHTA and FQGTGA. This CDR3 is CASSFGAPGANVLTF.

The chain is built from TRBV29-1 and TRBJ2-1; TCRdb designates TRBD1, a call that cannot be tested without DNA. The CDR3 consists of 16 residues. Germline V CDR1 and CDR2: SQVTM, ANQGSEA. CDR3: CSVDRFDRGRSDEQFF.

The chain carries TRBV20-1 and TRBJ2-5; absent DNA, TCRdb's TRBD1 call cannot be checked. The germline V gene has CDR1 DFQATT and CDR2 SNEGSKA (reference sequence). The CDR3 has 14 amino acids. CDR3 region: CSAFLGGWQETQYF.

This sequence joins TRBV5-1 and TRBJ2-3. The germline gives CDR1 SGHRS, CDR2 YFSETQ. This CDR3 contains 14 residues. The chain's CDR3 is CASSLTVFTDTQYF.

The chain uses TRBV29-1 and TRBJ2-2. Germline V gene sequence: CDR1 SQVTM, CDR2 ANQGSEA. The CDR3 spans 15 residues. CDR3 sequence reads: CSVEDANRNTGELFF.

The CDR3 loop is CASSPGGLGQPQHF. The gene calls are TRBV7-9 and TRBJ1-5. Per the germline V gene, CDR1 is SEHNR and CDR2 is FQNEAQ (reference sequence). The CDR3 consists of 14 residues.

The V gene is TRBV2, the J gene TRBJ2-3; the D call from TCRdb, TRBD2, cannot be confirmed without DNA. From germline, CDR1 is SNHLY and CDR2 FYNNEI. The CDR3 is made up of 16 amino acids. The CDR3 reads CASSVQAGGLKDTQYF.

The V and J genes are TRBV7-2 and TRBJ2-3. CDR3 length: 14 residues. Germline-derived CDR1 and CDR2 are SGHTA and FQGNSA. The CDR3: CASSLISRGDTQYF.

The V call is TRBV12-3 or TRBV12-4, the J call TRBJ1-1; there is no DNA to check the TCRdb D call of TRBD1. The CDR3 is made up of 15 amino acids. This chain's CDR3 is CASSSPTGSMTEAFF.

The chain combines TRBV27 with TRBJ1-1. The CDR3 spans 13 residues. The V gene's germline CDR1 is MNHEY and CDR2 SMNVEV (reference sequence). The CDR3 protein is CASSLTRLTEAFF.

The chain recombines TRBV12-3 or TRBV12-4 with TRBJ2-7. The CDR3 contains 15 residues. The chain's CDR3 is CASSSEDGDTYEQYF.

This chain links TRBV6-9 with TRBJ1-4. The CDR3 length is 17 residues. Germline V gene lookup returns CDR1 MNHGY and CDR2 SVAAGI. This chain's CDR3 is CASSYGGGEVISEKLFF.

The V call is TRBV4-3, the J call TRBJ1-4. The CDR3 runs to 15 residues. CDR1 is LGHNA and CDR2 is YSLEER in the germline V gene. CDR3: CASSQDHLTAEKLFF.

CDR3 region: CSARGDRDYEQYF. The gene calls are TRBV20-1 and TRBJ2-7; TCRdb returns TRBD1, unconfirmable since there is no DNA. This CDR3 has 13 residues. CDR1 is DFQATT and CDR2 is SNEGSKA in the germline V gene (reference sequence).

The CDR3 sequence is CASRLSRFEADTQYF. The rearrangement uses TRBV12-3 or TRBV12-4 and TRBJ2-3. The CDR3 extends over 15 amino acids.

V and J are TRBV28 and TRBJ1-3. The CDR3 is 19 residues long. Germline V gene data show CDR1 as MDHEN and CDR2 as SYDVKM. CDR3 in amino acids: CASSSVWLHLWPSGNTIYF.

The rearrangement links TRBV12-3 or TRBV12-4 to TRBJ2-1; TCRdb calls TRBD2, which cannot be checked without DNA. The CDR3 consists of 14 residues. CDR3 residues: CASRGTSGSNEQFF.

The J gene is TRBJ1-2, the V gene TRBV12-3 or TRBV12-4; no DNA is available, so the TRBD1 call from TCRdb remains unchecked. The CDR3 is 14 residues long. Here the CDR3 reads CASSLGGAYDGYTF.

J is TRBJ2-3 and V is TRBV14. CDR1 and CDR2 (germline): SGHDN, FVKESK. CDR3 length equals 14 residues. The CDR3 sequence: CASSQGLTTDTQYF.

The chain links TRBV27 to TRBJ1-1; TCRdb designates TRBD1, a call that cannot be tested without DNA. Germline V gene sequence: CDR1 MNHEY, CDR2 SMNVEV (reference sequence). The CDR3 is 14 amino acids. CDR3 residues: CASSMGHPGTEAFF.

The CDR3 sequence: CSAQSGYQETQYF. The chain recombines TRBV20-1 with TRBJ2-5. The length of the CDR3 is 13 residues. Germline CDR1 reads DFQATT; CDR2 reads SNEGSKA (reference sequence).

The chain uses TRBV19 and TRBJ1-1. The CDR3 covers 15 residues. Germline CDR1 LNHDA, CDR2 SQIVND (reference sequence). This chain's CDR3 is CASSIHRGMNTEAFF.

V is TRBV27 and J is TRBJ2-1; TCRdb picks TRBD2, but there is no DNA to check that call. The germline CDR1 and CDR2 sequences are MNHEY and SMNVEV (reference sequence). This CDR3 comprises 14 residues. The CDR3 loop reads CASYSGETGHEQFF.

The J gene is TRBJ2-3, the V gene TRBV28; TCRdb names TRBD1, which stays unverified in the absence of DNA. The CDR3 covers 14 residues. The germline gives CDR1 MDHEN, CDR2 SYDVKM. The chain's CDR3 is CASSPPGFTDTQYF.

The rearrangement links TRBV12-3 or TRBV12-4 to TRBJ1-5; absent DNA, TCRdb's TRBD1 call cannot be checked. The CDR3 runs 15 residues. The CDR3 loop reads CASSPRQGLSQPQHF.

The chain has TRBV7-8 and TRBJ2-2; TCRdb gives TRBD2 as the D gene, but with no DNA this cannot be confirmed. CDR1 is SGHVS and CDR2 is FQNEAQ in the germline V gene. This CDR3 has 15 amino acids. This CDR3 reads CASSFRREGTGELFF.

The chain couples TRBV5-1 to TRBJ2-3. The germline gives CDR1 SGHRS, CDR2 YFSETQ. The CDR3 length is 14 residues. The CDR3 is CASSLGASTDTQYF.

V gene TRBV19 combines with J gene TRBJ2-1; absent DNA, TCRdb's TRBD1 call cannot be checked. This CDR3 region has 13 residues. CDR1 and CDR2 (germline): LNHDA, SQIVND (reference sequence). CDR3 region: CASSTRQLGEQFF.